This TCR beta chain was identified during a study of T-cell reconstitution after alpha-beta-depleted transplantation in children. TCRbeta library construction was performed incorporating unique molecular identifiers. TCRdb re-derived calls from the PCR reads in MiXCR, one entry per CDR3 protein. Here the sample spans about 980,000 distinct CDR3 sequences, about 26% being singletons. Germline V CDR1 and CDR2: SGHKS, YYEKEE (reference sequence). The CDR3 is made up of 16 amino acids. V gave up 4 bases and J gave up 2 bases; unmatched junction bases: 7. This TCR derives from a boy under three years old who had a stem cell transplant for SCID, so the T cells may come from the graft donor. The source material was PBMCs, mostly from graft donor cells, sampled 360 days after TCRalphabeta/CD19-depleted stem cell transplant. The chain employs TRBV5-5 and TRBJ2-5; 11 bases are a match to TRBD1. The CDR3 sequence: CASSQGQGVVQETQYF. The DNA of the CDR3 is TGTGCCAGCAGCCAGGGACAGGGGGTAGTGCAAGAGACCCAGTACTTC.